Below are 4 T cell receptor beta chains sequenced from a single sample in a study of T cell repertoires in cytomegalovirus infection. TCRdb passed the reads through MiXCR, listing each CDR3 protein once. The sample consists of over 150,000 distinct CDR3 sequences, roughly a sixth of them appearing once. The sample comprised CD8+ T cells from PBMCs. The receptors come from a human donor in good health (CMV status not recorded). Some clones in this sample may be carry-over from other donors' samples.

This clonotype has a handful of counts. The V call is TRBV7-2, the J call TRBJ2-3; D may be TRBD1 or TRBD2 (5 bases each). With 1 base removed from V and 6 bases from J, the gap between germline ends came to 17 bases. This CDR3 spans 16 amino acids. CDR1 is SGHTA and CDR2 is FQGNSA in the germline V gene. DNA of the CDR3: TGTGCCAGCAGCTTAGTCCCACGGGGCAGACAGGATACGCAGTATTTT. This sequence encodes CASSLVPRGRQDTQYF.

This chain uses TRBV6-2 or TRBV6-3 with TRBJ2-1; the match to TRBD2 covers 8 bases. V lost 0 bases, J lost 15 bases, and 10 bases stayed unmatched. The germline V gene has CDR1 MNHEY and CDR2 SVGEGT. This CDR3 comprises 14 residues. CDR3 region: CASSYSSTASGRFF. CDR3 DNA: TGTGCCAGCAGTTACTCGAGTACGGCTAGCGGGCGGTTCTTC.

Concerning this clonotype itself: One end of the junction is discordant with germline, which a read error may explain. The V gene is TRBV7-7, the J gene TRBJ2-2; the match to TRBD1 covers 7 bases. The CDR3 contains 17 residues. Germline V lookup: CDR1 SSHAT, CDR2 FNYEAQ (reference sequence). The CDR3 spells CASSQNPGTENTGELFF. The CDR3 DNA sequence: TGTGCTAGCAGCCAAAACCCCGGGACAGAGAACACCGGGGAGCTGTTTTTT.

J is TRBJ1-5 and V is TRBV12-5, with D perhaps matching TRBD1 (5 bases). Trimming removed 5 bases at V and 1 base at J, with 15 bases between. CDR3 length: 16 amino acids. CDR1 is LGHNT, CDR2 FRNRAP, per germline. The CDR3 sequence is CASGPEQEGSNQPQHF. CDR3 DNA: TGTGCTAGTGGTCCGGAACAGGAAGGGAGCAATCAGCCCCAGCATTTT.